Listed below are T cell receptor beta chains from one sample, sequenced in a study of vaccination and CD4 T cells after COVID-19. Using its own MiXCR run on the PCR reads, TCRdb lists one record per CDR3 protein. The profile shows approximately 29,000 distinct CDR3 sequences, roughly 50% of them singletons. This material consisted of CD4+ T cells from blood, taken about 7 months after SARS-CoV-2 vaccination. Every receptor here comes from a human donor who had recovered from COVID-19. Each CDR3 is given with its conserved first and last residue. D genes are given only for firm matches. Size is stated for part of the rows, as once, few or many counts, or as a class when the clone is expanded.

abundance,v_gene,d_gene,j_gene,CDR3nt,CDR3aa
few,TRBV20-1,TRBD1,TRBJ1-6,TGCGGGGGCCTCAGGGGGCTTAATTCACCCCTCCACTTT,CGGLRGLNSPLHF
.,TRBV6-5,.,TRBJ2-7,TGTGCCAGCAGTTACAGATACGAGCAGTACTTC,CASSYRYEQYF
.,TRBV28,.,TRBJ1-5,TGTGCCAGCAGTTTGGGAGAAAATCAGCCCCAGCATTTT,CASSLGENQPQHF
.,TRBV5-4,.,TRBJ1-2,TGTGCCAGCAGCTCCCGGGAAGGGTATGGCTACACCTTC,CASSSREGYGYTF
.,TRBV19,.,TRBJ2-3,TGTGCCAGTAGTACTAGCACAGATACGCAGTATTTT,CASSTSTDTQYF
.,TRBV19,.,TRBJ1-3,TGTGCCAGTAGTCGGAGGGGCGCTGGAAACACCATATATTTT,CASSRRGAGNTIYF
.,TRBV7-6,.,TRBJ2-5,TGTGCCAGCAGCCCACGCCGGGGAGAGACCCAGTACTTC,CASSPRRGETQYF
.,TRBV20-1,.,TRBJ1-2,TGCAGTGCAGAAGGCAGGGATGGCTACACCTTC,CSAEGRDGYTF
.,TRBV5-6,.,TRBJ1-5,TGTGCCAGCAGCTTGGGACGGTTCAATCAGCCCCAGCATTTT,CASSLGRFNQPQHF
once,TRBV2,.,TRBJ2-3,TGTGCCAGCAGGCCCACAGATACGCAGTATTTT,CASRPTDTQYF
.,TRBV19,TRBD1,TRBJ2-2,TGTGCCAGTAGTATGGGACAGGGGGATACCGGGGAGCTGTTTTTT,CASSMGQGDTGELFF
.,TRBV28,TRBD2,TRBJ2-7,TGTGCCAGCAATCTAGCGGGAGGGCCTGGCGAGCAGTACTTC,CASNLAGGPGEQYF
.,TRBV6-1,TRBD1,TRBJ1-5,TGTGCCAGCAGACAGGGGAGCAATCAGCCCCAGCATTTT,CASRQGSNQPQHF
few,TRBV19,TRBD1,TRBJ2-7,TGTGCCAGTAGTGACAGGGGGCAGTACGAGCAGTACTTC,CASSDRGQYEQYF
.,TRBV27,TRBD1,TRBJ1-5,TGTGCCAGCAGTCGTGACAGGGGAAATCAGCCCCAGCATTTT,CASSRDRGNQPQHF
.,TRBV7-9,.,TRBJ1-2,TGTGCCAGCAGCTTAGACAGGCGCGGCTACACCTTC,CASSLDRRGYTF
.,TRBV7-3,TRBD2,TRBJ2-3,TGTGCCAGCAGCTTAATGACTAGCGGGAGTGGCGCAGATACGCAGTATTTT,CASSLMTSGSGADTQYF
few,TRBV10-3,TRBD2,TRBJ2-1,TGTGCCATCAGTGAGAGGGCGGGAGGGGGCAATGAGCAGTTCTTC,CAISERAGGGNEQFF
few,TRBV7-6,TRBD2,TRBJ2-2,TGTGCCAGCAGCTCAGGACTAGGGGCCGGGGAGCTGTTTTTT,CASSSGLGAGELFF
few,TRBV7-2,.,TRBJ2-5,TGTGCCAGCAGCCATACAAAAGGAGTACAAGAGACCCAGTACTTC,CASSHTKGVQETQYF
.,TRBV20-1,TRBD2,TRBJ2-7,TGCAGTGCTAGACCCCGGGGGGGTAAAAGCTCCTACGAGCAGTACTTC,CSARPRGGKSSYEQYF
.,TRBV5-8,.,TRBJ2-3,TGTGCCAGCACCGGCAGCGCGCTCACAGATACGCAGTATTTT,CASTGSALTDTQYF
.,TRBV29-1,.,TRBJ2-3,TGCAGCGTTGGTCAGGGGTCAGATACGCAGTATTTT,CSVGQGSDTQYF
.,TRBV7-6,.,TRBJ2-1,TGTGCCAGCAGTGGACTCCTCTACAATGAGCAGTTCTTC,CASSGLLYNEQFF
once,TRBV20-1,TRBD2,TRBJ2-1,TGCAGTGCGCCGGGACTAGCGCTTCGGGAGCAGTTCTTC,CSAPGLALREQFF
.,TRBV20-1,TRBD2,TRBJ2-3,TGCAGTGCTAGTCTCCTGGCGGGGGGCACAGATACGCAGTATTTT,CSASLLAGGTDTQYF
few,TRBV28,.,TRBJ1-5,TGTGCCAGCAGTTTTGGGCAGGGCAGTCAGCCCCAGCATTTT,CASSFGQGSQPQHF
.,TRBV28,TRBD1,TRBJ1-2,TGTGCCAGCACCTTCTCGGCAGGGGGGCATGGCTACACCTTC,CASTFSAGGHGYTF
.,TRBV20-1,.,TRBJ2-7,TGCAGTGCTAGAGATCTGGTCAGGGGCTACGAGCAGTACTTC,CSARDLVRGYEQYF
.,TRBV12-3/TRBV12-4,.,TRBJ1-1,TGTGCCAGCAGTGATACACCCAACACTGAAGCTTTCTTT,CASSDTPNTEAFF
.,TRBV7-2,.,TRBJ2-1,TGTGCCAGCAGCCCCACCTCGGGACTCTCGAGCTCCTACAATGAGCAGTTCTTC,CASSPTSGLSSSYNEQFF
.,TRBV6-5,.,TRBJ1-6,TGTGCCAGCAGTTACCAAGAAAATTCACCCCTCCACTTT,CASSYQENSPLHF
few,TRBV7-8,.,TRBJ2-7,TGTGCCAGCAGCCCTACTGGCAGGGCCTACGAGCAGTACTTC,CASSPTGRAYEQYF
.,TRBV7-7,.,TRBJ2-7,TGTGCCAGCAGCTTAGCTGGAGGATCCGAGCAGTACTTC,CASSLAGGSEQYF
.,TRBV19,.,TRBJ1-2,TGTGCCAGTAGTATCGGTCGGGCTAACTATGGCTACACCTTC,CASSIGRANYGYTF
.,TRBV7-9,TRBD1,TRBJ1-5,TGTGCCAGCAGCTCCAGTCGTAACAGGGGTCTCGATCTAAATCAGCCCCAGCATTTT,CASSSSRNRGLDLNQPQHF
.,TRBV5-8,.,TRBJ1-5,TGTGCCAGCAGCGATACAGGCCAGCCCCAGCATTTT,CASSDTGQPQHF
.,TRBV28,.,TRBJ1-1,TGTGCCAGCAGTCCCGGACAGAAGAACACTGAAGCTTTCTTT,CASSPGQKNTEAFF
.,TRBV4-2,.,TRBJ2-7,TGTGCCAGCAGCCAATACAGGGACCTAACCTACGAGCAGTACTTC,CASSQYRDLTYEQYF
.,TRBV7-3,.,TRBJ2-3,TGTGCCAGCAGCTTAACCCGAGACCCGGATTTCCTCGGTACGCAGTATTTT,CASSLTRDPDFLGTQYF